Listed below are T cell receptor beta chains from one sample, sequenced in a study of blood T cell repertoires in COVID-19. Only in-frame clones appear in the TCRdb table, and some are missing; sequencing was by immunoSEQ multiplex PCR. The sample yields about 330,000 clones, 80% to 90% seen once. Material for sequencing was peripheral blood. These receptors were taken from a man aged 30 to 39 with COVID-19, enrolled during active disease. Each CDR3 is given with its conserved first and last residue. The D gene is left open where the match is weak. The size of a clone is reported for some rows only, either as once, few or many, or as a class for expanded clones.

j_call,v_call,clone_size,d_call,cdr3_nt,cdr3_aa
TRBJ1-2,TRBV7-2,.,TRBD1,TGTGCCAGCAGTGAGGCAGGACAGGGCACCTATGGCTACACCTTC,CASSEAGQGTYGYTF
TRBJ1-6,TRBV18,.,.,TGTGCCAGCTCAGGGACACAATCACCCCTCCACTTT,CASSGTQSPLHF
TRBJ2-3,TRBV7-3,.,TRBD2,TGTGCCAGCAGCGTCGGTGGGACTAGCGGCACAGATACGCAGTATTTT,CASSVGGTSGTDTQYF
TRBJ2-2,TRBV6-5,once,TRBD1,TGTGCCAGCAGACCAGACAGGGGACACACCGGGGAGCTGTTTTTT,CASRPDRGHTGELFF
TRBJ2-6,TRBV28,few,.,TGTGCCAGCAGTTGGACGGAGGGCCTCGGAGCCAACGTCCTGACTTTC,CASSWTEGLGANVLTF
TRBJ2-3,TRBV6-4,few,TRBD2,TGTGCCAGCAGTGACTACCCTACTAGCGGGGGTACAGATACGCAGTATTTT,CASSDYPTSGGTDTQYF
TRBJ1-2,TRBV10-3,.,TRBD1,TGTGCCTCTGGGGGGGACAGGTTTAGTTATGGCTACACCTTC,CASGGDRFSYGYTF
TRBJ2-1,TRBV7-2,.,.,TGTGCCAGCAGCCGTCCTACTCAGGGGTTGGATGAGCAGTTCTTC,CASSRPTQGLDEQFF
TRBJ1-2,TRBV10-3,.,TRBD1,TGTGCCATCAGCCCGGACAGGCTTAGCCATGGCTACACCTTC,CAISPDRLSHGYTF
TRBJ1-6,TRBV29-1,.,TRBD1,TGCAGCGTTGGAGGGGGCGCAGGTTCACCCCTCCACTTT,CSVGGGAGSPLHF